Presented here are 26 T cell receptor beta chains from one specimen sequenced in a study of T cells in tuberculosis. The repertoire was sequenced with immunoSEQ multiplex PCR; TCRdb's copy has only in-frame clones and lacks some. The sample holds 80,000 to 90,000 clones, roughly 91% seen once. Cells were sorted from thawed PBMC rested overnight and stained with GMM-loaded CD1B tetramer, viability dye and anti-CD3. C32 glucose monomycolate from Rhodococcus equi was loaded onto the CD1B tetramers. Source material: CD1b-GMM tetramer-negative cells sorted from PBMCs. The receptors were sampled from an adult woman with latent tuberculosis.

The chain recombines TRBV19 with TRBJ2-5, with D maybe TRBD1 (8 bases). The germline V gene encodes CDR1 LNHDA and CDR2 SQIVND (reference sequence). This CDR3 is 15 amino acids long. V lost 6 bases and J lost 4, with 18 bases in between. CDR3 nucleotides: TGTGCCAGTAGAGTACAGGGGGGGGTTCGAGAGACCCAGTACTTC. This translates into CASRVQGGVRETQYF.

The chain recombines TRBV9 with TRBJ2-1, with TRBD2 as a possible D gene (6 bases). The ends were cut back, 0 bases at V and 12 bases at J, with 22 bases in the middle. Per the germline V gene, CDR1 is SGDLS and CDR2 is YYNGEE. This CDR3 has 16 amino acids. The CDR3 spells CASSVVEDRRGGWQFF. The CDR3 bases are TGTGCCAGCAGCGTAGTAGAGGATCGGCGGGGTGGGTGGCAGTTCTTC.

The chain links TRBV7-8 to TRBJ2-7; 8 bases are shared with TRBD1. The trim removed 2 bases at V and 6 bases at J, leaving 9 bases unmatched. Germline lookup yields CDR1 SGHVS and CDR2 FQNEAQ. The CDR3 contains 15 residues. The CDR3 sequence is CASSLSSGQGSEQYF. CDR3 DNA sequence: TGTGCCAGCAGCTTATCAAGCGGACAGGGCTCCGAGCAGTACTTC.

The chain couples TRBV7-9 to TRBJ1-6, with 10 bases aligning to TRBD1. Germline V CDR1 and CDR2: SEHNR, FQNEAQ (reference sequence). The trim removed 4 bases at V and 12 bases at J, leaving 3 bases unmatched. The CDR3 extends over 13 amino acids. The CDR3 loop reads CASSSGQGEPLHF. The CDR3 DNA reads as TGTGCCAGCAGCTCCGGACAGGGGGAACCCCTCCACTTT.

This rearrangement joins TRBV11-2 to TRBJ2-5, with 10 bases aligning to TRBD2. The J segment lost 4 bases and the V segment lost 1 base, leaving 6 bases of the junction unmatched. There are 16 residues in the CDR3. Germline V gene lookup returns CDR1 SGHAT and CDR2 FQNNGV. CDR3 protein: CASSLVGAGGSETQYF. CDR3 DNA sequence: TGTGCCAGCAGCTTAGTCGGAGCGGGGGGGTCAGAGACCCAGTACTTC.

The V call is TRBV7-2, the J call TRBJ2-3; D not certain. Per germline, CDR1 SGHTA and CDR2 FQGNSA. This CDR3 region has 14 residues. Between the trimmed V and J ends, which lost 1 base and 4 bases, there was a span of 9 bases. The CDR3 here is CASSLVPRSDTQYF. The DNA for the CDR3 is TGTGCCAGCAGCTTAGTCCCCAGATCAGATACGCAGTATTTT.

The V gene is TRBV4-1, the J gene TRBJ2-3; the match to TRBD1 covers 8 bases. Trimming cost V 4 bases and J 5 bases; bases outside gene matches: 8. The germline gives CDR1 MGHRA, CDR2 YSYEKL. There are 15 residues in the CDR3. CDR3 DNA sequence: TGCGCCAGCAGCCTGTGGACAGGGAACATAGATACGCAGTATTTT. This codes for CASSLWTGNIDTQYF.

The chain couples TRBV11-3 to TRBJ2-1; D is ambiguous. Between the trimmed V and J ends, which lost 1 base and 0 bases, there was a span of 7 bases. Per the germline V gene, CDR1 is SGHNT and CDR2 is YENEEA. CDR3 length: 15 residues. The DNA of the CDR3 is TGTGCCAGCAGCTTAGGGGCCAACTCCTACAATGAGCAGTTCTTC. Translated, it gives CASSLGANSYNEQFF.

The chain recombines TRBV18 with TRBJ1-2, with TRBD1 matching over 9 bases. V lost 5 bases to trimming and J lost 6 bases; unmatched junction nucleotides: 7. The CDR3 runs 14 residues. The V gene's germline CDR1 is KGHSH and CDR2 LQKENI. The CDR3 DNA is TGTGCCAGCTCAGCTATGGGACAGGGTCATGGCTACACCTTC. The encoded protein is CASSAMGQGHGYTF.

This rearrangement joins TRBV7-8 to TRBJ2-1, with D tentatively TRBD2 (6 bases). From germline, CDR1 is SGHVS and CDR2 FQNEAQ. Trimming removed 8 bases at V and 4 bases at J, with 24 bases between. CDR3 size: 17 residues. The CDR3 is CASAQGLLGISYNEQFF. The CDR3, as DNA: TGTGCCAGCGCCCAGGGACTTCTCGGGATATCTTACAATGAGCAGTTCTTC.

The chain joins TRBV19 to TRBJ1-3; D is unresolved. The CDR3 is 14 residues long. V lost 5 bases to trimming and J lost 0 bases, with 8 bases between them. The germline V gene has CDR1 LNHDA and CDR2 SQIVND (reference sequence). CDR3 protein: CASSVQISGNTIYF. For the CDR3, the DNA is TGTGCCAGTAGTGTACAGATCTCTGGAAACACCATATATTTT.

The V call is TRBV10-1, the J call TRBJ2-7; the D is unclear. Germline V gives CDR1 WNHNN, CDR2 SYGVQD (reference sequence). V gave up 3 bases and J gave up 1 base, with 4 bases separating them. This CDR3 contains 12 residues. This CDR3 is CASSDGSYEQYF. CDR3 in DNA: TGCGCCAGCAGTGACGGTTCCTACGAGCAGTACTTC.

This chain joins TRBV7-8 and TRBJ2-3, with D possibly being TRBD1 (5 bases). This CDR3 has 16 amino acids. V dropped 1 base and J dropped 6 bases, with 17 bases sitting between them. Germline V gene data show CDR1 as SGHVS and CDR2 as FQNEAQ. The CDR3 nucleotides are TGTGCCAGCAGCTTAGATCCGGTAGGGGTGAAGGATACGCAGTATTTT. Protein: CASSLDPVGVKDTQYF.

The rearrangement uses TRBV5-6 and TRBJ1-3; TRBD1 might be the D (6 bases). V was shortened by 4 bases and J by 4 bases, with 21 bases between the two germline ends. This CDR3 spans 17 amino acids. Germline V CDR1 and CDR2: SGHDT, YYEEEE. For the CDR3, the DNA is TGTGCCAGCAGCCTAGGACCGGGCCTTAGGGGGGGAAACACCATATATTTT. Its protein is CASSLGPGLRGGNTIYF.

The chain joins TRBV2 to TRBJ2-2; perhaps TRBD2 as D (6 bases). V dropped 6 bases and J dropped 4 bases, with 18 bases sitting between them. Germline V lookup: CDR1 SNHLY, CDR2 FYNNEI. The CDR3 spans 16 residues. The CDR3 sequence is CASRDRTAGPTGELFF. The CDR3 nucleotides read TGTGCCAGCAGAGATCGGACGGCGGGGCCCACCGGGGAGCTGTTTTTT. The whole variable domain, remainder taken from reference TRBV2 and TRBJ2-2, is EPEVTQTPSHQVTQMGQEVILRCVPISNHLYFYWYRQILGQKVEFLVSFYNNEISEKSEIFDDQFSVERPDGSNFTLKIRSTKLEDSAMYFCASRDRTAGPTGELFFGEGSRLTVL.

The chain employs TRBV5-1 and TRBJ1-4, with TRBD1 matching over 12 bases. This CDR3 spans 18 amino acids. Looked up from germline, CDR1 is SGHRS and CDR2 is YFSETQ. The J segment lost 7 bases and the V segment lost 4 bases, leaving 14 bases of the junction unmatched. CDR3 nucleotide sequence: TGCGCCAGCAGCATCCGGGACAGGGGGCGGTTGATGGGTGAAAAACTGTTTTTT. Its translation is CASSIRDRGRLMGEKLFF.

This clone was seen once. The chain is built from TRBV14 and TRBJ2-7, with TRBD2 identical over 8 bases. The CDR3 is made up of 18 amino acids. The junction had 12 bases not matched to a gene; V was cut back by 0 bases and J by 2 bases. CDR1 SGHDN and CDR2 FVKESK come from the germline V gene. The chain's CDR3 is CASSQDSSGGRPTYEQYF. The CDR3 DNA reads TGTGCCAGCAGCCAAGACTCGAGCGGGGGCCGTCCTACCTACGAGCAGTACTTC.

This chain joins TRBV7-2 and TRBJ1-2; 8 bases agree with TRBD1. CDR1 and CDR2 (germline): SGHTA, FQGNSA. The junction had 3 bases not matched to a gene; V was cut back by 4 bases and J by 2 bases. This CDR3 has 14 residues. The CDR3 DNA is TGTGCCAGCAGCTCCAGGACAGGGAACTATGGCTACACCTTC. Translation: CASSSRTGNYGYTF.

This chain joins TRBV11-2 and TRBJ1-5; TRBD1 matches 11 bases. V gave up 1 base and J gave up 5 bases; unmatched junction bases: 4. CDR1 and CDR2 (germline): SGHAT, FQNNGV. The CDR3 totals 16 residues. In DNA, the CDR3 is TGTGCCAGCAGCTTAGGATGGGGACAGGGGGATCAGCCCCAGCATTTT. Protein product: CASSLGWGQGDQPQHF.

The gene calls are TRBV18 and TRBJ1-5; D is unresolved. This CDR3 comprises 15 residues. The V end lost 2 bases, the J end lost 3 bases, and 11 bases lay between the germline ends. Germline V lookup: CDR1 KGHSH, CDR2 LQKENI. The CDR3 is CASSPRIGDNQPQHF. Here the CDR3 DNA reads TGTGCCAGCTCACCAAGGATCGGGGACAATCAGCCCCAGCATTTT. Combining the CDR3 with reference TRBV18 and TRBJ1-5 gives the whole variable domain NAGVMQNPRHLVRRRGQEARLRCSPMKGHSHVYWYRQLPEEGLKFMVYLQKENIIDESGMPKERFSAEFPKEGPSILRIQQVVRGDSAAYFCASSPRIGDNQPQHFGDGTRLSIL.

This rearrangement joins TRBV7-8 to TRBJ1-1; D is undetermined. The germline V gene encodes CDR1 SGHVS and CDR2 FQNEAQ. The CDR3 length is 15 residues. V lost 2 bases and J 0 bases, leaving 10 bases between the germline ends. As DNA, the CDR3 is TGTGCCAGCAGCTTAATTCAGGCAGTGAACACTGAAGCTTTCTTT. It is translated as CASSLIQAVNTEAFF.

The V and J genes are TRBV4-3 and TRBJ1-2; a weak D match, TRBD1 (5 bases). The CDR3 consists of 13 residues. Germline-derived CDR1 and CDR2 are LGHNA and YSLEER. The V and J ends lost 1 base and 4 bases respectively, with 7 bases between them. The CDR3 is CASSQGQGYGYTF. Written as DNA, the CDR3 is TGCGCCAGCAGCCAAGGTCAGGGCTATGGCTACACCTTC.

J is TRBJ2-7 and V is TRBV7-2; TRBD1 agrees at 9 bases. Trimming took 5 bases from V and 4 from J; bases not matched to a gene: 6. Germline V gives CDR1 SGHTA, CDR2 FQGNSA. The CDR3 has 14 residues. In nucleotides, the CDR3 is TGTGCCAGCAGCGTCGGGACAGGGCCTTACGAGCAGTACGTC. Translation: CASSVGTGPYEQYV.

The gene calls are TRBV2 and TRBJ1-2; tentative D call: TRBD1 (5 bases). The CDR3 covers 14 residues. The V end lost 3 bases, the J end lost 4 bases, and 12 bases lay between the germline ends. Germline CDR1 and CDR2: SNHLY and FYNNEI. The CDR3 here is CASSEGGRGYGYTF. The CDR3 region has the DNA TGTGCCAGCAGTGAGGGGGGACGGGGCTATGGCTACACCTTC.

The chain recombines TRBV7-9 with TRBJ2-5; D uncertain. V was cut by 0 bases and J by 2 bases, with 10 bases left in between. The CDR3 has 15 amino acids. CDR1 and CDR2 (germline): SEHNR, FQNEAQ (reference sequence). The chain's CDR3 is CASSLALTAQETQYF. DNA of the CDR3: TGTGCCAGCAGCTTAGCGCTCACAGCACAAGAGACCCAGTACTTC.

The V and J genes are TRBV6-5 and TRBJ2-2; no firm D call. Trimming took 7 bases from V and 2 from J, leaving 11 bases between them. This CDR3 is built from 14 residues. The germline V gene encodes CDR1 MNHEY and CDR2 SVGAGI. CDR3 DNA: TGTGCCAGCACCCCCAGCGTTAACACCGGGGAGCTGTTTTTT. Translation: CASTPSVNTGELFF.